This TCR beta chain was recorded in a study of T cell repertoires in cytomegalovirus infection (dated by TCRdb to between 2018 and 2020). About the full investigation: Alongside well-studied HLA-B-restricted epitopes, the peptide stimulations were aimed at recently identified HLA-C-restricted CMV epitopes, whose presentation resists viral immunomodulation. Donor HLA type was relevant to the analysis, as public TCR beta signatures indicated carriage of CMV infection together with the matching HLA type. Here is what the overall study found, with its caveats: The ex vivo response was dominated by HLA-C-restricted CMV-specific TCR beta clonotypes, and the single most frequent clonotype in two of eight donors was supplied by these HLA-C-restricted clonotypes. Carriers of CMV infection plus the relevant HLA type were discriminated by the cumulative frequency of public TCR beta family members in the study cohort and in an independent approximately 360-donor cohort.

TCRdb names Illumina HiSeq 1500 as the instrument used. The public reads were reprocessed in TCRdb via fastp at Q25 and MiXCR, keeping in-frame beta chains. Merged by CDR3 protein, the rows form single entries marked with the most common genes and DNA. This sample lists under 850,000 distinct CDR3 sequences; around a third were detected once. The ten largest clones capture 18% of the sample. Per the publication, the treatment or condition label means: in vitro stimulation with specific CMV peptide epitopes to enrich CMV-specific T cells. This clonotype has ten or more counts. Its target antigen remains unknown. The input lacks base qualities; no much larger clone sits a single base away. The source was cultured PBMCs, collected from culture after CMV antigen stimulation. This TCR came from a human donor in good health (CMV status not recorded). Some clones in this sample may be carry-over from other donors' samples.

The DNA reads TGTGCCAGTAGTAGGGGACAGACAAATTCACCCCTCCACTTT. Its translation is CASSRGQTNSPLHF. Rearrangement joined TRBV19 to TRBJ1-6; 7 bases in the junction line up with TRBD1. Inclusive of the bounding cysteine and phenylalanine, the CDR3 is 14 residues long. Solely the CDR3 DNA is kept, with 42 bases framed from the first base. CDR1 and CDR2 are drawn from the germline V gene (reference sequence): LNHDA, SQIVND. Compared with germline, V lacks 4 bases and J lacks 7 bases; bases without a gene match: 4.